Each of the 22 T cell receptor beta chains below was sequenced from the same sample in a study of beta chain features in type 1 diabetes. The study reverse transcribed the entire isolated RNA, so it sequenced expressed TCRB transcripts. Clones were sequenced by immunoSEQ multiplex PCR, and TCRdb holds only the in-frame ones, with some missing. Of approximately 150,000 clones detected, over 8% appear once; the ten largest clones hold about 0.6%. The specimen was central memory CD4+ T cells from blood. These receptors were taken from a woman aged 40 to 49 in good health.

The CDR3 is CASTVWGLDTEAFF. In nucleotides, the CDR3 is TGTGCCAGCACCGTATGGGGGCTGGACACTGAAGCTTTCTTT. This chain uses TRBV11-2 with TRBJ1-1, with TRBD1 as a possible D gene (6 bases). The CDR3 has 14 residues. V gave up 7 bases and J gave up 3 bases, with 15 bases separating them. The germline V gene has CDR1 SGHAT and CDR2 FQNNGV.

The chain links TRBV18 to TRBJ2-5; 10 nucleotides match TRBD1. The CDR3 sequence is 14 residues long. From germline, CDR1 is KGHSH and CDR2 LQKENI. Trimming took 3 bases from V and 5 from J; bases not matched to a gene: 3. CDR3 DNA sequence: TGTGCCAGCTCACCGCGGGGACAGGGGGAGACCCAGTACTTC. This gives the protein CASSPRGQGETQYF. The whole variable domain, filled in from reference TRBV18 and TRBJ2-5, reads NAGVMQNPRHLVRRRGQEARLRCSPMKGHSHVYWYRQLPEEGLKFMVYLQKENIIDESGMPKERFSAEFPKEGPSILRIQQVVRGDSAAYFCASSPRGQGETQYFGPGTRLLVL.

The genes are TRBV5-1 and TRBJ1-2; D unclear. The CDR3 has 14 amino acids. The V gene lost 4 bases and the J gene lost 0 bases, with 10 bases spanning the gap. In germline, CDR1 is SGHRS, CDR2 YFSETQ. In nucleotides, the CDR3 is TGCGCCAGCAGCGGATACACAGCTAACTATGGCTACACCTTC. This encodes CASSGYTANYGYTF.

This clone was counted only a few times. The chain combines TRBV7-2 with TRBJ1-4; 12 positions match TRBD1. In germline, CDR1 is SGHTA, CDR2 FQGNSA. J lost 5 bases, V lost 2 bases, and 12 bases had no gene match. This CDR3 has 19 amino acids. CDR3 in DNA: TGTGCCAGCAGCTTATATCCGGGACAGGGGGCGCGGTGGAATGAAAAACTGTTTTTT. This codes for CASSLYPGQGARWNEKLFF.

This clone was seen a handful of times. The rearrangement links TRBV5-1 to TRBJ2-7, with D perhaps TRBD1 (6 bases). CDR1 is SGHRS and CDR2 is YFSETQ in the germline V gene. This CDR3 is built from 14 residues. V was shortened by 4 bases and J by 2 bases, with 13 bases between the two germline ends. CDR3 sequence reads: CASSNHRDTYEQYF. Written as DNA, the CDR3 is TGCGCCAGCAGCAACCACAGGGATACCTACGAGCAGTACTTC.

The V call is TRBV9, the J call TRBJ2-7; TRBD1 might be the D (5 bases). There are 17 residues in the CDR3. Germline V gene sequence: CDR1 SGDLS, CDR2 YYNGEE. V lost 4 bases and J lost 0, with 20 bases in between. As DNA, the CDR3 is TGTGCCAGCAGCCCACTGTACACCGGACAAGGCTCCTACGAGCAGTACTTC. It yields the protein CASSPLYTGQGSYEQYF.

The chain recombines TRBV6-1 with TRBJ2-1; no clear D. There are 15 residues in the CDR3. Germline loops: CDR1 MNHNS, CDR2 SASEGT. Trimming left V 2 bases short and J 3 bases short, with 11 bases between. CDR3 protein: CASSEIAVGYNEQFF. As DNA, the CDR3 is TGTGCCAGCAGTGAAATAGCTGTGGGCTACAATGAGCAGTTCTTC.

This clone was found many times. The chain combines TRBV29-1 with TRBJ2-5; no definite D call. Looked up from germline, CDR1 is SQVTM and CDR2 is ANQGSEA. The CDR3 is made up of 10 amino acids. V gave up 7 bases and J gave up 3 bases, with 6 bases separating them. CDR3 coding DNA: TGCAGCGCCTATAAAGAGACCCAGTACTTC. Translation gives CSAYKETQYF.

The chain recombines TRBV23-1 with TRBJ1-4, with 7 bases identical to TRBD1. TRBV23-1 is an ORF, and what it does is uncertain. The CDR3 has 15 residues. The ends lost 2 bases at V and 7 bases at J; junction bases unmatched: 7. The CDR3 nucleotides are TGCGCCAGCAGTCAACCAACAGGGGCGGGTGAAAAACTGTTTTTT. Protein product: CASSQPTGAGEKLFF.

The chain combines TRBV4-1 with TRBJ1-5; unclear D gene. Germline CDR1 reads MGHRA; CDR2 reads YSYEKL. V gave up 2 bases and J gave up 9 bases, with 14 bases separating them. CDR3 length: 14 residues. The CDR3 loop is CASSQPGSLGPQHF. In DNA, the CDR3 is TGCGCCAGCAGCCAACCCGGGTCCCTGGGGCCCCAGCATTTT.

This clone came up many times. This sequence joins TRBV14 and TRBJ1-2, with D uncertain. Trimming pared 1 base from V and 1 base from J, leaving 10 bases between. Per the germline V gene, CDR1 is SGHDN and CDR2 is FVKESK. The CDR3 is 15 residues long. The DNA for the CDR3 is TGTGCCAGCAGCCAAGCGATCGGGTTTAACTATGGCTACACCTTC. This sequence encodes CASSQAIGFNYGYTF.

This clone was seen ten or more times. The rearrangement uses TRBV14 and TRBJ2-3, with a possible D match to TRBD1 (5 bases). Germline assignment: CDR1 SGHDN and CDR2 FVKESK. Trimming took off 4 bases at V and 5 bases at J, with 7 bases between the two ends. The CDR3 runs to 12 residues. The CDR3 is CASSLTGDTQYF. The CDR3 bases are TGTGCCAGCAGCCTTACAGGAGATACGCAGTATTTT.

The chain employs TRBV7-8 and TRBJ1-2; 8 bases match TRBD1. Germline CDR1 is SGHVS and CDR2 is FQNEAQ. The CDR3 spans 18 residues. The trim removed 5 bases at V and 0 bases at J, leaving 14 bases unmatched. The CDR3 sequence: CASSHRTGRLQANYGYTF. CDR3 DNA: TGTGCCAGCAGCCACAGGACAGGGAGGCTTCAAGCTAACTATGGCTACACCTTC.

This clone was observed a few times. The V and J genes are TRBV6-1 and TRBJ1-2; 8 bases agree with TRBD1. The CDR3 has 13 residues. Per the germline V gene, CDR1 is MNHNS and CDR2 is SASEGT. The ends lost 5 bases at V and 8 bases at J; junction bases unmatched: 7. In nucleotides, the CDR3 is TGTGCCAGCAGTTGGGCCAGGGGGCTAGGCTACACCTTC. It yields the protein CASSWARGLGYTF.

In its sample, this clone was seen a few times. The chain uses TRBV28 and TRBJ2-5; 8 nucleotides line up with TRBD2. V lost 6 bases to trimming and J lost 10 bases; unmatched junction nucleotides: 7. This CDR3 region has 12 residues. Germline V CDR1 and CDR2: MDHEN, SYDVKM. The CDR3 nucleotides read TGTGCCAGCAGCACAATAGCGGGACTCCAGTACTTC. This sequence encodes CASSTIAGLQYF.

With respect to this clone: The same CDR3 can be traced to other DNA sequences in this sample. V gene TRBV18 combines with J gene TRBJ2-7; D perhaps matches TRBD2 (6 bases). The CDR3 runs to 14 residues. Germline V gene data show CDR1 as KGHSH and CDR2 as LQKENI. V lost 2 bases to trimming and J lost 2 bases, with 10 bases between them. Here the CDR3 reads CASSPGGGPYEQYF. CDR3 DNA: TGTGCCAGCTCACCAGGGGGAGGCCCCTACGAGCAGTACTTC.

This clone has only a few counts. The gene calls are TRBV29-1 and TRBJ2-3; 12 nucleotides agree with TRBD2. V lost 3 bases, J lost 3 bases, and 10 bases stayed unmatched. Germline CDR1 and CDR2: SQVTM and ANQGSEA. This CDR3 contains 17 residues. The CDR3 sequence: CSVDGGRTSGVTDTQYF. CDR3 DNA: TGCAGCGTTGATGGGGGGAGGACTAGCGGGGTAACAGATACGCAGTATTTT.

The rearrangement links TRBV5-8 to TRBJ2-5, with 11 bases that match TRBD2. The CDR3 covers 15 residues. The V gene end was trimmed by 4 bases and the J gene end by 9 bases; junction bases not matched to a gene: 11. The germline V gene has CDR1 SGHTS and CDR2 YDEGEE. CDR3 sequence: CASSPRLAGLGAQYF. Written as DNA, the CDR3 is TGTGCCAGCAGCCCGAGACTAGCGGGGCTTGGGGCCCAGTACTTC.

There are many counts of this clone. The DNA for the CDR3 is TGTGCCAGCTCACCACAAGGGGGCTCCTACAATGAGCAGTTCTTC. The encoded protein is CASSPQGGSYNEQFF. This chain links TRBV18 with TRBJ2-1; tentative D call: TRBD1 (6 bases). The CDR3 loop spans 15 amino acids. Trimming took off 1 base at V and 0 bases at J, with 7 bases between the two ends. Germline CDR1 reads KGHSH; CDR2 reads LQKENI.

This clone was picked up a small number of times. The chain links TRBV18 to TRBJ2-5, with 7 bases identical to TRBD1. V lost 3 bases to trimming and J lost 5 bases; unmatched junction nucleotides: 6. The CDR3 has 14 amino acids. CDR1 KGHSH and CDR2 LQKENI come from the germline V gene. The CDR3 nucleotides read TGTGCCAGCTCACCTCAAGGGGGCCCTGAGACCCAGTACTTC. This encodes CASSPQGGPETQYF. Combining the CDR3 with reference TRBV18 and TRBJ2-5 gives the whole variable domain NAGVMQNPRHLVRRRGQEARLRCSPMKGHSHVYWYRQLPEEGLKFMVYLQKENIIDESGMPKERFSAEFPKEGPSILRIQQVVRGDSAAYFCASSPQGGPETQYFGPGTRLLVL.

The chain combines TRBV6-5 with TRBJ1-2; possibly TRBD1 for D (5 bases). Germline V gene sequence: CDR1 MNHEY, CDR2 SVGAGI. Trimming removed 1 base from V and 3 bases from J, with 12 bases in between. This CDR3 region has 15 residues. This chain's CDR3 is CASSYFPGQDYGYTF. CDR3 nucleotide sequence: TGTGCCAGCAGTTACTTCCCAGGGCAAGACTATGGCTACACCTTC.

The sample holds many counts of this clone. The chain recombines TRBV5-1 with TRBJ2-4, with D tentatively TRBD2 (6 bases). This CDR3 region has 17 residues. V was trimmed by 0 bases and J by 6 bases, leaving 19 bases between them. Germline CDR1 and CDR2: SGHRS and YFSETQ. The CDR3 sequence: CASSLEGSGGGRNIQYF. The CDR3 DNA is TGCGCCAGCAGCTTGGAAGGTAGCGGCGGTGGAAGAAACATTCAGTACTTC.